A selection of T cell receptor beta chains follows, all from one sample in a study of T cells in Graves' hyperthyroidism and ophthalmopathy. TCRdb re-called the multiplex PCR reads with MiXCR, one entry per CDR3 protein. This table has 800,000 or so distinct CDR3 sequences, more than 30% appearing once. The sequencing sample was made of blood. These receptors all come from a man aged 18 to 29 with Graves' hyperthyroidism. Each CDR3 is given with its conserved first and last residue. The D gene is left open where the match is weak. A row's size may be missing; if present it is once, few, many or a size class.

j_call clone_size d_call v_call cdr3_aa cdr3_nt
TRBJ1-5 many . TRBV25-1 CASSERDRDNQPQHF TGTGCCAGCAGTGAAAGGGATAGGGACAATCAGCCCCAGCATTTT
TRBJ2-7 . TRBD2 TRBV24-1 CASSPYPIRTSGQYEQYF TGTGCCAGCAGTCCCTACCCCATAAGGACTAGCGGCCAGTACGAGCAGTACTTC
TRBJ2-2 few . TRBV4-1 CASSLSGSYTGELFF TGCGCCAGCAGCCTTTCGGGGTCTTACACCGGGGAGCTGTTTTTT
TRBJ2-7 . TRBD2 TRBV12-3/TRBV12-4 CASRLAGGRYEQYF TGTGCCAGCAGGCTAGCGGGAGGGCGTTACGAGCAGTACTTC
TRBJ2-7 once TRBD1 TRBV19 CASTGTGNEQYF TGTGCCAGTACCGGGACAGGGAACGAGCAGTACTTC
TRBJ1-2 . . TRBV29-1 CSVEGVEGINYGYTF TGCAGCGTTGAAGGGGTCGAGGGGATAAACTATGGCTACACCTTC
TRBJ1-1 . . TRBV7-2 CASSLGPGYIPNTEAFF TGTGCCAGCAGCTTAGGCCCCGGGTACATCCCGAACACTGAAGCTTTCTTT
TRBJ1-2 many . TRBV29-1 CSVEAWDIGYTF TGCAGCGTTGAAGCTTGGGATATTGGCTACACCTTC
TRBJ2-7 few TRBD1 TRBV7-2 CASSLDRGLLSYEQYF TGTGCCAGCAGCTTGGACAGGGGGCTTTTGAGCTACGAGCAGTACTTC
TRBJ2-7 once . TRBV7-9 CASRQRRGSYEQYF TGTGCCAGCAGACAACGACGGGGCTCCTACGAGCAGTACTTT
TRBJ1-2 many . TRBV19 CASKEPNYGYTF TGTGCCAGTAAGGAACCTAACTATGGCTACACCTTC
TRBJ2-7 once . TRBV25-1 CASSDSGDGEQYF TGTGCCAGCAGTGACTCTGGGGACGGCGAGCAGTACTTC
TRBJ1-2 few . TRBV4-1 CASSQEGERGVYGYTF TGCGCCAGCAGCCAAGAAGGCGAGCGGGGGGTTTATGGCTACACCTTC
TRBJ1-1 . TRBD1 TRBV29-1 CSVPDRGGRKAFF TGCAGCGTCCCGGACAGGGGTGGTAGGAAAGCTTTCTTT
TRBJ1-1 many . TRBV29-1 CSIGRGLNTEAFF TGCAGCATTGGACGGGGGTTGAACACTGAAGCTTTCTTT
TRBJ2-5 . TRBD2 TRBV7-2 CASSAAGGWGGETQYF TGTGCCAGCAGCGCCGCCGGAGGCTGGGGGGGGGAGACCCAGTACTTC
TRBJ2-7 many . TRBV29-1 CSVRLGGSSYEQYF TGCAGCGTCCGCCTCGGGGGAAGCTCCTACGAGCAGTACTTC
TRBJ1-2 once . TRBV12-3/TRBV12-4 CAGRAPGLISGYTF TGTGCCGGCAGGGCGCCGGGACTAATTTCGGGCTACACCTTC
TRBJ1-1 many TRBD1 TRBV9 CASSVGTVKSGAFF TGTGCCAGCAGCGTCGGGACAGTCAAGAGTGGAGCTTTCTTT
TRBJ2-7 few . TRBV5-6 CASGPAASYEQYF TGTGCCAGCGGACCGGCGGCCTCCTACGAGCAGTACTTC
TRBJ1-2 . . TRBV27 CASSFGGEVGYTF TGTGCCAGCAGTTTTGGGGGGGAAGTCGGCTACACCTTC
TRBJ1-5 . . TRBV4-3 CASSHPGTDLRVAQHF TGCGCCAGCAGCCATCCCGGGACGGACCTACGAGTAGCCCAGCATTTT
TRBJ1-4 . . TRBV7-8 CASRRFSTNEKLFF TGTGCCAGCAGGCGGTTCTCAACTAATGAAAAACTGTTTTTT
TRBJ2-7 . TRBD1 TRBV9 CASSLPGTGPYEQYF TGTGCCAGCAGCCTTCCCGGGACAGGACCCTACGAGCAGTACTTC
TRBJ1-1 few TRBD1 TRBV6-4 CASLSTGGFQGAFF TGTGCCAGCCTTTCGACAGGGGGCTTTCAAGGAGCTTTCTTT
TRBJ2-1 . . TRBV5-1 CASSLGLQYNEQFF TGCGCCAGCAGCCTAGGGCTCCAATACAATGAGCAGTTCTTC
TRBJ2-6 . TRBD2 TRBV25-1 CASSYGAGAGANVLTF TGTGCCAGCAGTTACGGGGCGGGGGCTGGGGCCAACGTCCTGACTTTC
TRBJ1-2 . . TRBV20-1 CSARRSAGVLGGYTF TGCAGTGCTAGACGCTCCGCAGGGGTCCTTGGTGGCTACACCTTC
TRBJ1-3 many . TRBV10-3 CATTAVSGNTIYF TGTGCCACTACAGCCGTCTCTGGAAACACCATATATTTT
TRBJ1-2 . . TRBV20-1 CRAREPEDRGYTF TGCAGAGCTAGAGAGCCGGAGGATCGAGGCTACACCTTC
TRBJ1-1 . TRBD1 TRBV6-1 CASSYHRGDTEAFF TGTGCCAGCAGTTACCACAGGGGAGATACTGAAGCTTTCTTT
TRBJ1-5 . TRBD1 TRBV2 CASNKIGTVSNQPQHF TGTGCCAGCAACAAAATAGGGACAGTTAGCAATCAGCCCCAGCATTTT
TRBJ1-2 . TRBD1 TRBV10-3 CAIRGTENGYTF TGTGCCATCAGAGGGACAGAGAATGGCTACACCTTC
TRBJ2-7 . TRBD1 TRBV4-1 CASSQEAGGVYEQYF TGCGCCAGCAGCCAAGAAGCAGGGGGCGTGTACGAGCAGTACTTC
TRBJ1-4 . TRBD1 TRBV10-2 CASSDWTGPPEDEKLFF TGCGCCAGCAGCGACTGGACAGGGCCGCCTGAGGACGAAAAACTGTTTTTT
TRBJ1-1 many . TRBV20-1 CSARRLGRGTEAFF TGCAGCGCTCGGCGTCTTGGCCGGGGGACTGAAGCTTTCTTT
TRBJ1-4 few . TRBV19 CASSRQIPTNEKLFF TGTGCCAGTAGTAGACAGATCCCAACTAATGAAAAACTGTTTTTT
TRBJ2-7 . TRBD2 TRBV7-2 CASTPRLAGNYEQYF TGTGCCAGCACACCTCGACTAGCGGGAAACTACGAGCAGTACTTC
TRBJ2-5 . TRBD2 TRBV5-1 CASGSGLAIQETQYF TGCGCCAGCGGCTCCGGACTAGCTATCCAAGAGACCCAGTACTTC
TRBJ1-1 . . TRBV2 CASSPPDGPFEAFF TGTGCCAGCTCACCTCCTGACGGACCCTTTGAAGCTTTCTTT
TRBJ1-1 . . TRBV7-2 CASSQERAGTEAFF TGCGCCAGCAGCCAAGAGCGGGCGGGCACTGAAGCTTTCTTT
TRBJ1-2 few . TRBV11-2 CASTRGWGYTF TGTGCCAGCACCAGGGGATGGGGCTACACCTTC
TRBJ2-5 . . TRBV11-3 CASSYTGLGGGKTQYF TGTGCCAGCAGCTACACAGGCCTTGGGGGTGGAAAGACCCAGTACTTC
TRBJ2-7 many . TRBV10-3 CAIRGRDNSYEQYF TGTGCCATCAGAGGCCGGGACAACTCCTACGAGCAGTACTTC
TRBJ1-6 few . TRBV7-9 CASSQSEGYNSPLHF TGTGCCAGCAGTCAATCCGAAGGCTATAATTCACCCCTCCACTTT
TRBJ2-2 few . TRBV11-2 CASSSQPGIGELFF TGTGCCAGCAGCTCACAGCCAGGGATCGGGGAGCTGTTTTTT
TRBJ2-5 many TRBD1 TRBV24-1 CATSDKDRGRETQYF TGTGCCACCAGTGACAAGGACAGGGGGCGGGAGACCCAGTACTTC
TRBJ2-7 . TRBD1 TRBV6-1 CASSVRTGIYEQYF TGTGCCAGCAGTGTAAGGACAGGGATCTACGAGCAGTACTTC
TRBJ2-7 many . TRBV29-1 CSVTAGTVLYEQYF TGCAGCGTTACGGCCGGGACCGTACTCTACGAGCAGTACTTC